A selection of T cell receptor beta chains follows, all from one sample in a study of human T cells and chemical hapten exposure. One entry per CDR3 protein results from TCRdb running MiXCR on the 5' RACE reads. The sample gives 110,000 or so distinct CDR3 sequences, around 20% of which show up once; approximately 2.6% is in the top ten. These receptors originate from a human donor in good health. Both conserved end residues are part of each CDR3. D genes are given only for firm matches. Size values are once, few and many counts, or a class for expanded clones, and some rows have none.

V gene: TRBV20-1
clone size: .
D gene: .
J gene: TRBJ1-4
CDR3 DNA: TGCAGTGCTCAAGGGTCTGCAACTAATGAAAAACTGTTTTTT
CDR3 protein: CSAQGSATNEKLFF

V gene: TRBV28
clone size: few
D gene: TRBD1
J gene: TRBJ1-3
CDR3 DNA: TGTGCCAGCAGTTTAATTTGGACAGGGAGGGCTTACTCTGGAAACACCATATATTTT
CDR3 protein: CASSLIWTGRAYSGNTIYF

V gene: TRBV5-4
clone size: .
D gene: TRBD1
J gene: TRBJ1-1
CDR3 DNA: TGTGCCAGCAGTCCGACAGGGATGAACACTGAAGCTTTCTTT
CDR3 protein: CASSPTGMNTEAFF

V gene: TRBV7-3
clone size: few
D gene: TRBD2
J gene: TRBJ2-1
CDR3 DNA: TGTGCCAGCAGCCCCTCTAGCGGGAGGGCCCACTCAAGGAGCTCCTACAATGAGCAGTTCTTC
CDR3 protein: CASSPSSGRAHSRSSYNEQFF

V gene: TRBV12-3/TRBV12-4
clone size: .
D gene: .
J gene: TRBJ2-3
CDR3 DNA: TGTGCCAGCACCTATTACCCAAGGACAGATACGCAGTATTTT
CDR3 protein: CASTYYPRTDTQYF

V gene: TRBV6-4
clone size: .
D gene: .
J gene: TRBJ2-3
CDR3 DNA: TGTGCCAGCAAAGAGTGGGAGGGCACAGATACGCAGTATTTT
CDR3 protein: CASKEWEGTDTQYF

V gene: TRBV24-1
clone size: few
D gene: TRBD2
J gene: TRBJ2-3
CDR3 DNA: TGTGCCACCAGTGATCGGACTAGCCCTAACACAGATACGCAGTATTTT
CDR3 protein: CATSDRTSPNTDTQYF

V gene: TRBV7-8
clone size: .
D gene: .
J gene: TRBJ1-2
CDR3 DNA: TGTGCCAGCAGCACCGACCCCTATGGCTACACCTTC
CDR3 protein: CASSTDPYGYTF

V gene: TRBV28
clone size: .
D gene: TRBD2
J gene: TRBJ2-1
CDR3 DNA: TGTGCCAGCAGTTCTAGCGGGGCCTCCTACAATGAGCAGTTCTTC
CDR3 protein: CASSSSGASYNEQFF

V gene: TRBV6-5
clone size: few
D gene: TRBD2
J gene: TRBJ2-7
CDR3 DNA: TGTGCCAGCAGTTACTCGGGACTAGCGGGTTACGAGCAGTACTTC
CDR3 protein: CASSYSGLAGYEQYF

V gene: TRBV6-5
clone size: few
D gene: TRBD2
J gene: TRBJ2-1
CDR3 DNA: TGTGCCAGCAGTTTCCAGATGCGGGAGTACAATGAGCAGTTCTTC
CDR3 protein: CASSFQMREYNEQFF

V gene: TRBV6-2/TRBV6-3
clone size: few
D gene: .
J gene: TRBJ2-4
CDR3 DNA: TGTGCCAGCAGTTACCGCCGGGCAGAGCAGTACTTC
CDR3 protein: CASSYRRAEQYF

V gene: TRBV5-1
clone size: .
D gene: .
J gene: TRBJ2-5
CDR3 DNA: TGCGCCAGCCGCGAGGGGACTGGCCAAGAGACCCAGTACTTC
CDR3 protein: CASREGTGQETQYF

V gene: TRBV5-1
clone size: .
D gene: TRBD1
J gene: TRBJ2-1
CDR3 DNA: TGCGCCAGCAGCCCTAGACAGGGTACCCATGAGCAGTTCTTC
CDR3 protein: CASSPRQGTHEQFF

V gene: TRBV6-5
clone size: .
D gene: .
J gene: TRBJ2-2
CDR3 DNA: TGTGCCAGCAGATCCCGGCCAGCCACCGGGGAGCTGTTTTTT
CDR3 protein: CASRSRPATGELFF

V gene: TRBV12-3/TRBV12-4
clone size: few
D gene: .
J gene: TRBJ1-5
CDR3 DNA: TGTGCCAGCAGTTTGTGGCAGCCCCAGCATTTT
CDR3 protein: CASSLWQPQHF

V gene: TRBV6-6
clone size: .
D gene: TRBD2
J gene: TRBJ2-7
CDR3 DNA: TGTGCCAGCAGCCTACTAGCGGAGTCCTACGAGCAGTACTTC
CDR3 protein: CASSLLAESYEQYF

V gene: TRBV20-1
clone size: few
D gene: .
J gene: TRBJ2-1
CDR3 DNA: TGCAGTGCTAGTGGCTCACTTGATGACCTATACAATGAGCAGTTCTTC
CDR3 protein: CSASGSLDDLYNEQFF

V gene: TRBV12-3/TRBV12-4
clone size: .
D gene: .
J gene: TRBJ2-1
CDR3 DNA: TGTGCCAGCAGTTTAGCGGGAGGGGGGAACAATGAGCAGTTCTTC
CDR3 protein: CASSLAGGGNNEQFF

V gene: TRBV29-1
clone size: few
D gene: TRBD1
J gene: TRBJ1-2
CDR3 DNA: TGCAGCGTCCAGGGGGGCAGCTATGGCTACACCTTC
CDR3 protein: CSVQGGSYGYTF

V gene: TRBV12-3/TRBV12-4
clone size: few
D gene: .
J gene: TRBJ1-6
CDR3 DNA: TGTGCCAGCAGGGGGGGACTGCAATCGGGTTCACCCCTCCACTTT
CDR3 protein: CASRGGLQSGSPLHF

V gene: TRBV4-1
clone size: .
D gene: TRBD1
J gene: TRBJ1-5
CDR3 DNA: TGCGCCAGCAGCCTCAGCCTCCGACAGGGGCGAAATCAGCCCCAGCATTTT
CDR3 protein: CASSLSLRQGRNQPQHF

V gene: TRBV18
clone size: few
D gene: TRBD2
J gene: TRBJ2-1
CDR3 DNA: TGTGCCAGCTCACCAGTAGCGGGAGGGGACAATGAGCAGTTCTTC
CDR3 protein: CASSPVAGGDNEQFF

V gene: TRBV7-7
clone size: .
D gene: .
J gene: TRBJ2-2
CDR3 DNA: TGTGCTAGCACTTCTGAGGGCACCGGGGAGCTGTTTTTT
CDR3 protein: CASTSEGTGELFF

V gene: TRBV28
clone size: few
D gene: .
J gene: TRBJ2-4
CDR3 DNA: TGTGCCAGCAGTTTTTCCGCGGGGGCCAAAAACATTCAGTACTTC
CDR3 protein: CASSFSAGAKNIQYF

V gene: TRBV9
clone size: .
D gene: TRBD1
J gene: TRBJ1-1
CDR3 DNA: TGTGCCAGCAGCGTAGACGTTGCGGGACAGGCGGAAGCTTTCTTT
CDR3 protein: CASSVDVAGQAEAFF

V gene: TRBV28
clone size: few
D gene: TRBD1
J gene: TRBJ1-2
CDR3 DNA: TGTGCCAGCGGTGACGGACAGGGAATTTCTGGCTACACCTTC
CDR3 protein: CASGDGQGISGYTF

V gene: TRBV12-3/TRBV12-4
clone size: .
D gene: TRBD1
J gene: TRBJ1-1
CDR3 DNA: TGTGCCAGCAGGGGACAGAATGTTAACACTGAAGCTTTCTTT
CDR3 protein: CASRGQNVNTEAFF

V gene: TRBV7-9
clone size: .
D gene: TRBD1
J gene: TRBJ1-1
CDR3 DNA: TGTGCCAGCAGCCTTCCTGGACAGGGGAACACTGAAGCTTTCTTT
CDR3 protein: CASSLPGQGNTEAFF

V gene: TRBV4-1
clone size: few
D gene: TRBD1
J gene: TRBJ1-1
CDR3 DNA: TGCGCCAGCAGCCAGATCGGCGGGACAGGGTGGGGGACTGAAGCTTTCTTT
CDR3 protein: CASSQIGGTGWGTEAFF

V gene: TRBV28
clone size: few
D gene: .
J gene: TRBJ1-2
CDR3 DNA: TGTGCCAGCAGTTTAACCTGGACCCAGCCTAACTATGGCTACACCTTC
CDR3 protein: CASSLTWTQPNYGYTF

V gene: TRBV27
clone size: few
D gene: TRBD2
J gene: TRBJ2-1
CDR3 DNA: TGTGCCAGCAGTTTACTCGTTAGCGGGAGTTCCTACAATGAGCAGTTCTTC
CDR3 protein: CASSLLVSGSSYNEQFF

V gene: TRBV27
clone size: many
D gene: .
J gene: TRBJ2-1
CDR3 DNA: TGTGCCAGCAAGGGACATGGGGGGGATTACAATGAGCAGTTCTTC
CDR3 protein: CASKGHGGDYNEQFF

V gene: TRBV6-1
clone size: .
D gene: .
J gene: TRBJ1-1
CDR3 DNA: TGTGCCAGCAGTACAAACAAGGGGGCTGAAGCTTTCTTT
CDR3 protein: CASSTNKGAEAFF

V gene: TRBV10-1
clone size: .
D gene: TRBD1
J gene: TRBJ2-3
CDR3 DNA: TGCGCCAGCAGTGCCCGGGGGACAGGGCTTAGCACAGATACGCAGTATTTT
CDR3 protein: CASSARGTGLSTDTQYF

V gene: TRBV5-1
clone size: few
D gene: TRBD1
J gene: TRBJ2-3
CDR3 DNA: TGCGCCAGCAGCACCGGACAGGGCTCAGATACGCAGTATTTT
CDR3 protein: CASSTGQGSDTQYF

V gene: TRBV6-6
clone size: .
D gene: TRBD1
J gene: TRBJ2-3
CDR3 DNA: TGTGCCAGCAGACTAGGACAGGGCGCAGATACGCAGTATTTT
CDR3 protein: CASRLGQGADTQYF

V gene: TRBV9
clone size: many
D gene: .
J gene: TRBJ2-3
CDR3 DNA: TGTGCCAGCAGCGTAGAGGCCGTAACGCGCTCAGATACGCAGTATTTT
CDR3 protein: CASSVEAVTRSDTQYF

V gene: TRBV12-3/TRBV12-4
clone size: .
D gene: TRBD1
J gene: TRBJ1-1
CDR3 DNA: TGTGCCAGCAGTACCCGACAGGGAGCGACTGAAGCTTTCTTT
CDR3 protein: CASSTRQGATEAFF

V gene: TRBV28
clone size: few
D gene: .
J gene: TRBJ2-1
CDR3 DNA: TGTGCCACTAGGGGGGCCCTTGGACGTGCTGAGCAGTTCTTC
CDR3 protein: CATRGALGRAEQFF

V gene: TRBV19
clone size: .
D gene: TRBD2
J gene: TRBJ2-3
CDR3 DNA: TGTGCCAGTAGTATAGATCGCGGGGGGACAGATACGCAGTATTTT
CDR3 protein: CASSIDRGGTDTQYF